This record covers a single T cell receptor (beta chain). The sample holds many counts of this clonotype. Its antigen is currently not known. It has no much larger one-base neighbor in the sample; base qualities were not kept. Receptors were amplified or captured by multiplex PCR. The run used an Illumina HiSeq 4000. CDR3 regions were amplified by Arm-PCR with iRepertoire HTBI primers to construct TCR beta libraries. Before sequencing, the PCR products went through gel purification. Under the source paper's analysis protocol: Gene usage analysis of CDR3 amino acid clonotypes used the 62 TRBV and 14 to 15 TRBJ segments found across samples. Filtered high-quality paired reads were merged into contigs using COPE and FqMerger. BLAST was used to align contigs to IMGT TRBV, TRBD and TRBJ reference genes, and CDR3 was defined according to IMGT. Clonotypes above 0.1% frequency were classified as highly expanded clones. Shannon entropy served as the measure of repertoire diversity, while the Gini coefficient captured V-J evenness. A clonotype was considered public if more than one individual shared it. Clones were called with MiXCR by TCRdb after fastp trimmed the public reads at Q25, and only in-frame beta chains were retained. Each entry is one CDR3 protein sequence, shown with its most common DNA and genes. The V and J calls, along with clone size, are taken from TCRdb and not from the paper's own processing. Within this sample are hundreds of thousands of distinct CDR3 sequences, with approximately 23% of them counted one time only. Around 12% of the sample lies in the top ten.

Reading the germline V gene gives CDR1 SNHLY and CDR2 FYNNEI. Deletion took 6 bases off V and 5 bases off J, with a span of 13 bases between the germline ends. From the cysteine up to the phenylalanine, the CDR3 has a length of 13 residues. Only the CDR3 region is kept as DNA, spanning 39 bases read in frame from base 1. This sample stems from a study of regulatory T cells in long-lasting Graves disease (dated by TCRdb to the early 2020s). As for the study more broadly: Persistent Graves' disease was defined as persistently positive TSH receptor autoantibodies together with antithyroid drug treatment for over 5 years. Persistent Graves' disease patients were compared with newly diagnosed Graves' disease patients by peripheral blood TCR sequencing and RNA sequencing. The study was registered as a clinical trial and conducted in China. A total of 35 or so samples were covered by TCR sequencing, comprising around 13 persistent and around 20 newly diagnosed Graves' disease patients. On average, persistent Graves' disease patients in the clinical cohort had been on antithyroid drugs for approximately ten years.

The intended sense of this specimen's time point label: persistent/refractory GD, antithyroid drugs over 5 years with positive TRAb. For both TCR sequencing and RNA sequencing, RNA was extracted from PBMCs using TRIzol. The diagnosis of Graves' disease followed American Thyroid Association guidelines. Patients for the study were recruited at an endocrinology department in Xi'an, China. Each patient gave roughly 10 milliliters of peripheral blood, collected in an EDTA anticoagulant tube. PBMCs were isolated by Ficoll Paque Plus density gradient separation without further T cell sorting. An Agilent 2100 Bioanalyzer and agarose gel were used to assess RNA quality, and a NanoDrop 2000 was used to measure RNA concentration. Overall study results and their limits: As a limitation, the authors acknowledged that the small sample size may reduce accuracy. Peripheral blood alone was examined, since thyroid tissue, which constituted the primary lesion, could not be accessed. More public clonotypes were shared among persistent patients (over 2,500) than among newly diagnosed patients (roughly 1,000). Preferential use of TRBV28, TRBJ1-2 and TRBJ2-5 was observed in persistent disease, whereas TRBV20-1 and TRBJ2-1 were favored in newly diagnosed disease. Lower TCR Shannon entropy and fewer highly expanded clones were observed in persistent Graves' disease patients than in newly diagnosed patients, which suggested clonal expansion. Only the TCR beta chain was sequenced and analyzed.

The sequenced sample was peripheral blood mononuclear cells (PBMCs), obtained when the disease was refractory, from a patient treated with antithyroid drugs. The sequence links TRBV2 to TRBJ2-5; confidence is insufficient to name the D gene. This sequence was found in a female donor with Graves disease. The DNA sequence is TGTGCCAGCAGGTCCCAGCCAGGCGAGACCCAGTACTTC. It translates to CASRSQPGETQYF.